A selection of T cell receptor beta chains follows, all from one sample in a study of blood T cells in healthy people across ages. TCRdb re-analysed the 5' RACE reads in MiXCR, keeping a single row per CDR3 protein. The sample includes around 970,000 distinct CDR3 sequences, roughly 51% of them seen just once. Source material: blood. The receptor source for this set is a woman aged 55-70 years in good health. Each CDR3 is given with its conserved first and last residue. Fields, in order: CDR3 protein, CDR3 DNA, D gene, J gene, V gene, clone size. A D gene is named only where the DNA matches it firmly. Size is stated for part of the rows, as once, few or many counts, or as a class when the clone is expanded.

CDR3 protein: CASSWGQGKDIQYF; CDR3 DNA: TGTGCCAGCAGTTGGGGACAGGGTAAAGACATTCAGTACTTC; D gene: TRBD1; J gene: TRBJ2-4; V gene: TRBV13; clone size: few
CDR3 protein: CAWGRDLLYGYTF; CDR3 DNA: TGTGCCTGGGGCCGGGACCTCTTGTATGGCTACACCTTC; D gene: -; J gene: TRBJ1-2; V gene: TRBV30; clone size: -
CDR3 protein: CASSDSGQGGVVSYEQYF; CDR3 DNA: TGTGCCAGCAGTGATTCCGGACAGGGAGGGGTGGTCTCCTACGAGCAGTACTTC; D gene: -; J gene: TRBJ2-7; V gene: TRBV25-1; clone size: -
CDR3 protein: CSAPPVGIATDTQYF; CDR3 DNA: TGCAGTGCCCCCCCGGTGGGGATTGCGACAGATACGCAGTATTTT; D gene: -; J gene: TRBJ2-3; V gene: TRBV20-1; clone size: -
CDR3 protein: CASTRQRNSPLHF; CDR3 DNA: TGTGCCAGCACGCGACAGAGAAATTCACCCCTCCACTTT; D gene: -; J gene: TRBJ1-6; V gene: TRBV2; clone size: -
CDR3 protein: CASSGNRNNQPQHF; CDR3 DNA: TGTGCCAGCAGTGGTAACAGGAACAATCAGCCCCAGCATTTT; D gene: -; J gene: TRBJ1-5; V gene: TRBV25-1; clone size: -
CDR3 protein: CASSKVGRPTTGNTIYF; CDR3 DNA: TGTGCCAGCAGCAAAGTTGGGAGGCCTACTACTGGAAACACCATATATTTT; D gene: -; J gene: TRBJ1-3; V gene: TRBV21-1; clone size: -
CDR3 protein: CASSWKTGEDQPQHF; CDR3 DNA: TGCGCCAGCAGCTGGAAGACAGGGGAGGATCAGCCCCAGCATTTT; D gene: TRBD1; J gene: TRBJ1-5; V gene: TRBV5-1; clone size: -
CDR3 protein: CASSQGGGDTQYF; CDR3 DNA: TGCGCCAGCAGCCAAGGTGGGGGAGATACGCAGTATTTT; D gene: -; J gene: TRBJ2-3; V gene: TRBV4-3; clone size: -
CDR3 protein: CASNRLGAEGANVLTF; CDR3 DNA: TGTGCCAGCAACAGACTCGGGGCGGAAGGGGCCAACGTCCTGACTTTC; D gene: -; J gene: TRBJ2-6; V gene: TRBV27; clone size: many
CDR3 protein: CASSLRDTTYNEQFF; CDR3 DNA: TGTGCCAGCAGCTTAAGGGACACCACCTACAATGAGCAGTTCTTC; D gene: -; J gene: TRBJ2-1; V gene: TRBV7-3; clone size: -
CDR3 protein: CSATSGTYNEQFF; CDR3 DNA: TGCAGTGCTACAAGCGGTACCTACAATGAGCAGTTCTTC; D gene: -; J gene: TRBJ2-1; V gene: TRBV20-1; clone size: -
CDR3 protein: CASSWDRVPWSPLHF; CDR3 DNA: TGTGCCAGCAGCTGGGACAGGGTGCCGTGGTCACCCCTCCACTTT; D gene: TRBD1; J gene: TRBJ1-6; V gene: TRBV3-1; clone size: -
CDR3 protein: CANSLTNEQYF; CDR3 DNA: TGTGCCAACAGTTTAACAAACGAGCAGTACTTC; D gene: -; J gene: TRBJ2-7; V gene: TRBV12-3/TRBV12-4; clone size: few
CDR3 protein: CCGGERDHTEAFF; CDR3 DNA: TGCTGCGGAGGGGAACGGGATCACACTGAAGCTTTCTTT; D gene: -; J gene: TRBJ1-1; V gene: TRBV29-1; clone size: -
CDR3 protein: CASSQGLLETQYF; CDR3 DNA: TGCGCCAGCAGCCAAGGCCTCCTAGAGACCCAGTACTTC; D gene: -; J gene: TRBJ2-5; V gene: TRBV4-1; clone size: many
CDR3 protein: CASSYPRTGGYEQYF; CDR3 DNA: TGTGCCAGCAGTTACCCCAGGACAGGGGGATACGAGCAGTACTTC; D gene: TRBD1; J gene: TRBJ2-7; V gene: TRBV6-5; clone size: few
CDR3 protein: CSVGASNQPQHF; CDR3 DNA: TGCAGCGTTGGAGCGAGCAATCAGCCCCAGCATTTT; D gene: -; J gene: TRBJ1-5; V gene: TRBV29-1; clone size: -
CDR3 protein: CASSFLRLAGTYEQYF; CDR3 DNA: TGTGCCAGCAGCTTTCTACGACTAGCGGGCACCTACGAGCAGTACTTC; D gene: TRBD2; J gene: TRBJ2-7; V gene: TRBV12-3/TRBV12-4; clone size: few
CDR3 protein: CSASGARSYEQYF; CDR3 DNA: TGCAGTGCTTCAGGGGCTAGAAGCTACGAGCAGTACTTC; D gene: -; J gene: TRBJ2-7; V gene: TRBV20-1; clone size: -
CDR3 protein: CSATGDNEQFF; CDR3 DNA: TGCAGCGCTACAGGGGACAATGAGCAGTTCTTC; D gene: TRBD1; J gene: TRBJ2-1; V gene: TRBV29-1; clone size: few
CDR3 protein: CASSYYRTMNTEAFF; CDR3 DNA: TGTGCCAGCAGTTATTACAGGACCATGAACACTGAAGCTTTCTTT; D gene: -; J gene: TRBJ1-1; V gene: TRBV6-5; clone size: -
CDR3 protein: CASRGGTSPYEQYF; CDR3 DNA: TGTGCCAGCAGGGGTGGGACTAGCCCCTACGAGCAGTACTTC; D gene: TRBD2; J gene: TRBJ2-7; V gene: TRBV28; clone size: -
CDR3 protein: CSVTTETQYF; CDR3 DNA: TGCAGCGTGACCACAGAGACCCAGTACTTC; D gene: -; J gene: TRBJ2-5; V gene: TRBV29-1; clone size: few
CDR3 protein: CASSTLTNLQGGYGYTF; CDR3 DNA: TGTGCCAGCAGTACCCTGACGAACCTCCAGGGTGGCTATGGCTACACCTTC; D gene: -; J gene: TRBJ1-2; V gene: TRBV6-2/TRBV6-3; clone size: -
CDR3 protein: CASTREGLAGNEQYF; CDR3 DNA: TGTGCCAGCACCCGGGAGGGCCTAGCGGGCAATGAGCAGTACTTC; D gene: TRBD2; J gene: TRBJ2-7; V gene: TRBV7-9; clone size: once
CDR3 protein: CASSHLMRAESTDTQYF; CDR3 DNA: TGCGCCAGCAGCCACCTTATGAGGGCCGAGTCCACAGATACGCAGTATTTT; D gene: -; J gene: TRBJ2-3; V gene: TRBV4-1; clone size: -
CDR3 protein: CASSQRAGNYEQYF; CDR3 DNA: TGCGCCAGCAGCCAACGGGCCGGGAACTACGAGCAGTACTTC; D gene: -; J gene: TRBJ2-7; V gene: TRBV4-1; clone size: -
CDR3 protein: CASSEEPLSSEQYF; CDR3 DNA: TGTGCCAGCAGTGAAGAGCCTCTCAGTAGCGAGCAGTACTTC; D gene: -; J gene: TRBJ2-7; V gene: TRBV2; clone size: -
CDR3 protein: CASSKQGVKGYTF; CDR3 DNA: TGTGCCAGCAGTAAACAGGGGGTTAAGGGCTACACCTTC; D gene: TRBD1; J gene: TRBJ1-2; V gene: TRBV12-3/TRBV12-4; clone size: -
CDR3 protein: CSARDSFRNRDQETQYF; CDR3 DNA: TGCAGTGCTAGAGATTCTTTTCGGAACAGGGACCAAGAGACCCAGTACTTC; D gene: -; J gene: TRBJ2-5; V gene: TRBV20-1; clone size: -
CDR3 protein: CAWSVLTGTDTQYF; CDR3 DNA: TGTGCCTGGAGTGTACTTACAGGCACAGATACGCAGTATTTT; D gene: -; J gene: TRBJ2-3; V gene: TRBV30; clone size: -
CDR3 protein: CASSLGIARETQYF; CDR3 DNA: TGTGCCAGCAGCTTAGGTATAGCAAGGGAGACCCAGTACTTC; D gene: -; J gene: TRBJ2-5; V gene: TRBV7-2; clone size: -
CDR3 protein: CASRSAGGASQYF; CDR3 DNA: TGTGCCAGCAGATCCGCGGGGGGTGCGTCGCAGTATTTT; D gene: TRBD2; J gene: TRBJ2-3; V gene: TRBV5-4; clone size: -
CDR3 protein: CASSQGPGQGFYEQYF; CDR3 DNA: TGCGCCAGCAGCCAAGGACCTGGACAGGGGTTTTACGAGCAGTACTTC; D gene: TRBD1; J gene: TRBJ2-7; V gene: TRBV4-1; clone size: -
CDR3 protein: CASSAPRARGDEQFF; CDR3 DNA: TGTGCCAGCAGCGCCCCGCGGGCGAGGGGCGATGAGCAGTTCTTC; D gene: -; J gene: TRBJ2-1; V gene: TRBV9; clone size: -
CDR3 protein: CASSPLKELYNEQYF; CDR3 DNA: TGTGCCAGCAGCCCCCTGAAAGAGCTTTACAATGAGCAGTACTTC; D gene: -; J gene: TRBJ2-7; V gene: TRBV12-3/TRBV12-4; clone size: -
CDR3 protein: CASSQSARTATYEQYF; CDR3 DNA: TGTGCCAGCAGCCAATCCGCAAGGACAGCAACTTACGAGCAGTACTTC; D gene: -; J gene: TRBJ2-7; V gene: TRBV3-1; clone size: -